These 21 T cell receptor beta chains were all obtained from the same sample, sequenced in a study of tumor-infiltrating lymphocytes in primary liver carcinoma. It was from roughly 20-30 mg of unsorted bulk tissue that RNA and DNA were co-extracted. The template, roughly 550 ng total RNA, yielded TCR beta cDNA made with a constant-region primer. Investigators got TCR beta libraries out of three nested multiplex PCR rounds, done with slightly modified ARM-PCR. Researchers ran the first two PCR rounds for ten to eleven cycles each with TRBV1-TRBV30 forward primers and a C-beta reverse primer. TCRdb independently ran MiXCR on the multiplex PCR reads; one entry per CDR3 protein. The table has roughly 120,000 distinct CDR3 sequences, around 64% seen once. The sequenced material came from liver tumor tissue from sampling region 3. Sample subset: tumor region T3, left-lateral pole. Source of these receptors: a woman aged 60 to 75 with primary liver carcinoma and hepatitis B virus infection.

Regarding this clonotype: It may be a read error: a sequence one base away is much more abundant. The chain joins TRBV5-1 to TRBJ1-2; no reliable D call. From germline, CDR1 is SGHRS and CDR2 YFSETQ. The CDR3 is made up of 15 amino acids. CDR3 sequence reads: CASNLSAGLVSGYTF. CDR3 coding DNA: TGCGCCAGCAACTTGAGTGCAGGTCTGGTTTCTGGCTACACCTTC. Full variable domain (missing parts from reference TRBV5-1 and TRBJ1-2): KAGVTQTPRYLIKTRGQQVTLSCSPISGHRSVSWYQQTPGQGLQFLFEYFSETQRNKGNFPGRFSGRQFSNSRSEMNVSTLELGDSALYLCASNLSAGLVSGYTFGSGTRLTVV.

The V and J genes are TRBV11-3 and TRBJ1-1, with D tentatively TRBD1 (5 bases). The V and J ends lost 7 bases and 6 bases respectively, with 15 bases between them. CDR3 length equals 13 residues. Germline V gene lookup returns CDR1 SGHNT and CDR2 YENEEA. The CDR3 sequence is CASTHGRVAEAFF. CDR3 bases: TGTGCCAGCACACATGGCAGGGTTGCTGAAGCTTTCTTT.

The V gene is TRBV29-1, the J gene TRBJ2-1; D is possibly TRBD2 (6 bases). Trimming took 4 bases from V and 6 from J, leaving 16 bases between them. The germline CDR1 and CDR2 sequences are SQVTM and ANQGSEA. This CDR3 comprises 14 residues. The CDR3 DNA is TGCAGCGTTGCAACTGGGGGGTCCCTCAATGAGCAGTTCTTC. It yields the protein CSVATGGSLNEQFF.

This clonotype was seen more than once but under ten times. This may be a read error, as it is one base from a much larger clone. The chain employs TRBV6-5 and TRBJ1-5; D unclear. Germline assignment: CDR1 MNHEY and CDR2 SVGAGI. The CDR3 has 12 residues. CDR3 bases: TGTGGCAGCAGCGATGGTAGTCAGCCCCAGCATTTT. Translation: CGSSDGSQPQHF.

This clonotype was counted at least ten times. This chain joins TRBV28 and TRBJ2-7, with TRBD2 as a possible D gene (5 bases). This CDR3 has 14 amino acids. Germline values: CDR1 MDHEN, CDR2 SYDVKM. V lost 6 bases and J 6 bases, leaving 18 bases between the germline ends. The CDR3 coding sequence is TGTGCCAGCAGCCTCCCTGCCACCCGGGGCGAGCAGTACTTC. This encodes CASSLPATRGEQYF.

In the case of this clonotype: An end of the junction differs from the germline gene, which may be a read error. The CDR3 nucleotides read TGTGCCGGCAGCCTCAGGACTAGCACAGATATGCAGTATTTT. Its protein is CAGSLRTSTDMQYF. The rearrangement links TRBV11-3 to TRBJ2-3, with 8 bases lining up with TRBD2. CDR1 is SGHNT and CDR2 is YENEEA in the germline V gene. The CDR3 extends over 14 amino acids.

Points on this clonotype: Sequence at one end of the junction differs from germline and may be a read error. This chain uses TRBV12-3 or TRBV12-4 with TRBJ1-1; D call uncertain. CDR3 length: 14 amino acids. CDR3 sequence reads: CTSSLCIMNTEAFF. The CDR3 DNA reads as TGTACCAGCAGTTTATGTATCATGAACACTGAAGCTTTCTTT.

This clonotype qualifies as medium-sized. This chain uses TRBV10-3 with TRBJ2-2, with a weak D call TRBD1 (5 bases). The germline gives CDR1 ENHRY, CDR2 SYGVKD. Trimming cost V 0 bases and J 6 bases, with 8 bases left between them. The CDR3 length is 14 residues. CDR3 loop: CAISESRGPGELFF. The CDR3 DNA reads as TGTGCCATCAGTGAGTCAAGGGGTCCCGGGGAGCTGTTTTTT.

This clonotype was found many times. CDR3 nucleotides: TGCGCCAGCAGCTTCTGGACAGACAGCACAGATACGCAGTATTTT. This gives the protein CASSFWTDSTDTQYF. The chain links TRBV5-1 to TRBJ2-3; TRBD1 might be the D (6 bases). Looked up from germline, CDR1 is SGHRS and CDR2 is YFSETQ. Trimming pared 2 bases from V and 0 bases from J, leaving 10 bases between. There are 15 residues in the CDR3.

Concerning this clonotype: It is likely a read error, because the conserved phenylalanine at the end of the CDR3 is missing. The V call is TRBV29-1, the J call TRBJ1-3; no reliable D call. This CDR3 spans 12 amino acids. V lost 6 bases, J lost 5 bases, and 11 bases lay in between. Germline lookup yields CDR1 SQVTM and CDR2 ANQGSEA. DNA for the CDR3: TGCAGCGTCGGCGGGCATAGAAACACCATATATTCT. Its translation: CSVGGHRNTIYS.

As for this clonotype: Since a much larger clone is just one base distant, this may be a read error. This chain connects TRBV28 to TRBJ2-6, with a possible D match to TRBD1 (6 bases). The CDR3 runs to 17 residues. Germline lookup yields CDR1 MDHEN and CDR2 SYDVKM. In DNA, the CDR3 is TGTGCCAGCATCGAAGGGGGTTCAAGCTCTGGGGCCAACATCCTGACTTTC. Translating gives CASIEGGSSSGANILTF.

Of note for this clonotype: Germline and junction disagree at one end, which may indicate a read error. For the CDR3, the DNA is TGCGCCAGCAGTCACGACCCTCAAGATACACAGTATTTT. Protein sequence: CASSHDPQDTQYF. The genes are TRBV4-1 and TRBJ2-3, with D uncertain. CDR3 size: 13 residues. Germline CDR1 and CDR2: MGHRA and YSYEKL.

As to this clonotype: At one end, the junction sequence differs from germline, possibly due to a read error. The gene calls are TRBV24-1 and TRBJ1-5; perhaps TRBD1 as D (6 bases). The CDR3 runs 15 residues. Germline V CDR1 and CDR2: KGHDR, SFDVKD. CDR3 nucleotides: TGTGTCACCAGTGAGATAGGACAGTACAATCAACCCCAGCATTTT. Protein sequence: CVTSEIGQYNQPQHF.

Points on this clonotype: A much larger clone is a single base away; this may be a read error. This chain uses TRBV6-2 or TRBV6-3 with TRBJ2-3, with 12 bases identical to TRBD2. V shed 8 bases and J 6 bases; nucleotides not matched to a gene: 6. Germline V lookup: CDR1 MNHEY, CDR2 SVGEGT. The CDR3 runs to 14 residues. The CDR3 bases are TGTGCCAGCGGCGTGGGGACTAGCGGGGATACGCAGTATTTT. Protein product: CASGVGTSGDTQYF.

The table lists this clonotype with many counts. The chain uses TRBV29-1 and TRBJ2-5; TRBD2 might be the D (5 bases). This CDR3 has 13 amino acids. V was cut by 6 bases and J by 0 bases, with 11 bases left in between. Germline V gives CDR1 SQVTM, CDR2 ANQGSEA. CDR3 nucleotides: TGCAGCGTGATTATAGCGTACCAAGAGACCCAGTACTTC. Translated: CSVIIAYQETQYF.

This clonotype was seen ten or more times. CDR3 bases: TGTGCCAGCAGAATCGAAGGGCGGCCCCAGTACTTC. As protein: CASRIEGRPQYF. The chain carries TRBV6-2 or TRBV6-3 and TRBJ2-5; D gene ambiguous. Germline assignment: CDR1 MNHEY and CDR2 SVGEGT. This CDR3 spans 12 amino acids. Trimming shortened V by 6 bases and J by 9 bases, and 14 bases separated the two germline ends.

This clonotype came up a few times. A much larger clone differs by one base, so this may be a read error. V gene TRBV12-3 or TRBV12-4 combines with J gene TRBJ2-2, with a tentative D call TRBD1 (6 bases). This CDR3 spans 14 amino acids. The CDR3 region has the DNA TGTGTCAGCAGTTTATGGGGGCCCACCGGGGAGCTGTTTTTT. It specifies CVSSLWGPTGELFF.

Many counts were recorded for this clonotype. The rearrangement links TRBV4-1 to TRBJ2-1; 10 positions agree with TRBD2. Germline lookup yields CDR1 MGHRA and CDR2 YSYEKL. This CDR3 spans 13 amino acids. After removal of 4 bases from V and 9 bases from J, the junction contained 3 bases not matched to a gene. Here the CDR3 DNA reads TGCGCCAGCAGCCTCCGACTAGCGGGTGAGCAGTTCTTC. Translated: CASSLRLAGEQFF.

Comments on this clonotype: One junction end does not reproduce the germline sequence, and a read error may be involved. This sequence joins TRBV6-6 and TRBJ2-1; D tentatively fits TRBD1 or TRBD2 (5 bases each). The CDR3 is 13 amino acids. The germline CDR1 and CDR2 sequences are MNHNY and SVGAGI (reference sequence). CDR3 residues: CASSYPRDHEQFF. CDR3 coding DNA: TGTGCCAGTAGTTACCCCAGGGACCATGAGCAGTTCTTC.

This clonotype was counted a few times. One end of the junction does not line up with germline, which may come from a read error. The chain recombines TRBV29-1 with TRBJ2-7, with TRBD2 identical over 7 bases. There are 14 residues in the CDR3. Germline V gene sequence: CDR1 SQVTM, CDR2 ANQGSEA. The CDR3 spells CGVAGTIDSYEQYF. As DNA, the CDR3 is TGCGGCGTTGCCGGGACTATCGATTCCTACGAGCAGTACTTC.

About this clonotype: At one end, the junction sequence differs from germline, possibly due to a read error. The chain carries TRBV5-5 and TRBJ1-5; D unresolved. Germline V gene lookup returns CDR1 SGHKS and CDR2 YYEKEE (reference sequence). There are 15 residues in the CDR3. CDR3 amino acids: CVSSFGSAGNQPQHF. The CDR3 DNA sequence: TGTGTCAGCAGCTTTGGGTCGGCGGGGAATCAGCCCCAGCATTTT.